This T cell receptor (beta chain) was recorded in a study of tumor-infiltrating lymphocytes in primary liver carcinoma. The study, taken as a whole, reports: Merely about 8-24% of top clones occurred in all five tumor regions. Lesser overlap characterized tumor-adjacent and tumor-blood pairs relative to tumor region pairs.

For each extraction, RNA and DNA were obtained together from around 18-30 mg of unsorted bulk tissue. The patients had histopathologically diagnosed primary liver carcinoma, and their disease was treated by surgical resection. CDR1 and CDR2 from the germline V gene are SGHAT and FQNNGV. The CDR3 contains 14 residues. For this clonotype: Its target is not known. One end of the junction is discordant with germline, which a read error may explain.

Starting material of 400 to 600 ng total RNA yielded TCR beta cDNA via a constant-region primer. ARM-PCR, slightly modified, supplied the TCR beta libraries through three nested multiplex PCR rounds. Running ten to eleven cycles apiece, the first two PCR rounds relied on TRBV1-TRBV30 forward primers together with a C-beta reverse primer. One entry per CDR3 protein, called by TCRdb with MiXCR from the multiplex PCR reads. The data hold 100,000 or so distinct CDR3 sequences, with roughly 85% observed a single time. The source material was liver tumor tissue from sampling region 3. Sample subset: tumor region T3, left-lateral pole. The sequence derives from a middle-aged man with primary liver carcinoma and hepatitis B virus infection. V usage is TRBV11-2 and J usage is TRBJ2-7; D possibly matches TRBD1 or TRBD2 (6 bases each). CDR3 coding DNA: TGTGCCAGCAGCTCTAACAGGGACTCATACGAGCAGCACTTC. Translated, it gives CASSSNRDSYEQHF.